This T cell receptor (beta chain) was sequenced during a study of neurological immune-mediated disorders. TCRdb redid the calling of the 5' RACE reads with MiXCR, one entry per CDR3 protein. The sample contains roughly 120,000 distinct CDR3 sequences, more than 2.5% of which appear only once. V gave up 2 bases and J gave up 4 bases; unmatched junction bases: 4. This CDR3 is built from 16 residues. CDR1 SGHRS and CDR2 YFSETQ come from the germline V gene. This clonotype was recorded at least ten times. The source is a woman aged 30 to 39 with multiple sclerosis. This chain connects TRBV5-1 to TRBJ2-1, with TRBD2 matching over 12 bases. The specimen was PBMCs. CDR3 sequence: CASSLTSGRTYNEQFF. Written as DNA, the CDR3 is TGCGCCAGCAGCTTAACTAGCGGGAGGACTTACAATGAGCAGTTCTTC.